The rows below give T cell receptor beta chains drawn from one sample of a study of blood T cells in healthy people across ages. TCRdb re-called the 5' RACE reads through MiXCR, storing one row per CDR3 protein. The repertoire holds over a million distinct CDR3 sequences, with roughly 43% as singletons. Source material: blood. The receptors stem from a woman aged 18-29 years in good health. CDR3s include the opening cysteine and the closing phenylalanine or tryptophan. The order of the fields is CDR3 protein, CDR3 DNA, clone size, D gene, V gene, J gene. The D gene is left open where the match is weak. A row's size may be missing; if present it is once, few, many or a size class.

CASQPIGGTDTQYF	TGTGCCAGCCAACCGATCGGGGGCACAGATACGCAGTATTTT	few	.	TRBV12-3/TRBV12-4	TRBJ2-3
CSVVGLAGVLYNEQFF	TGCAGTGTTGTCGGACTAGCGGGAGTCCTCTACAATGAGCAGTTCTTC	many	TRBD2	TRBV29-1	TRBJ2-1
CASSSQQGTMNTEAFF	TGTGCCAGCAGTTCGCAGCAGGGTACCATGAACACTGAAGCTTTCTTT	.	.	TRBV6-2/TRBV6-3	TRBJ1-1
CASSDQTGLSYEQYF	TGTGCCAGCAGCGATCAGACAGGCCTCTCCTACGAGCAGTACTTC	.	.	TRBV7-2	TRBJ2-7
CASSRRDTLYEQYF	TGCGCCAGCAGCCGCCGGGACACATTATACGAGCAGTACTTC	few	.	TRBV5-1	TRBJ2-7
CASGPGTRRTDTQYF	TGTGCTAGTGGTCCCGGGACTAGGCGCACAGATACGCAGTATTTT	.	TRBD2	TRBV12-5	TRBJ2-3
CSAGTSGGAGDTQYF	TGCAGTGCTGGGACTAGCGGGGGGGCAGGAGATACGCAGTATTTT	.	TRBD2	TRBV20-1	TRBJ2-3
CASSLALGPGDTEAFF	TGTGCCAGCAGCTTAGCACTGGGCCCTGGGGACACTGAAGCTTTCTTT	few	.	TRBV7-9	TRBJ1-1
CASSGGGPPWYF	TGTGCCAGCAGCGGGGGGGGTCCCCCCTGGTACTTC	.	TRBD2	TRBV2	TRBJ2-5
CSARDKLGYEQYF	TGCAGTGCTAGAGATAAACTGGGATACGAGCAGTACTTC	.	.	TRBV20-1	TRBJ2-7
CASSTPGLAGDLTYNEQYF	TGTGCCAGTAGTACCCCGGGACTAGCGGGAGACCTGACCTACAATGAGCAGTACTTC	.	TRBD2	TRBV19	TRBJ2-5
CASSQDLVLASGGAHSTQYF	TGCGCCAGCAGCCAAGATTTAGTGTTGGCTAGCGGGGGGGCACACTCTACGCAGTATTTT	few	TRBD2	TRBV4-3	TRBJ2-3
CSARDIGHNSPLHF	TGCAGTGCTAGAGATATAGGACATAATTCACCCCTCCACTTT	.	.	TRBV20-1	TRBJ1-6
CSATRQGKTVGYTF	TGCAGTGCTACCAGACAGGGCAAGACCGTTGGCTACACCTTC	.	TRBD1	TRBV20-1	TRBJ1-2
CSARAPIGTDTQYF	TGCAGTGCTAGGGCCCCCATCGGCACAGATACGCAGTATTTT	many	.	TRBV20-1	TRBJ2-3
CASSLYTRGTYNEQYF	TGTGCCAGCAGTTTATACACGCGAGGGACCTACAATGAGCAGTACTTC	.	.	TRBV28	TRBJ2-7
CASSVMAHNEQFF	TGTGCCAGCAGCGTCATGGCTCACAATGAGCAGTTCTTC	.	.	TRBV7-2	TRBJ2-1
CASSLATRVGTSYNEQFF	TGTGCCAGCAGCTTAGCGACTCGGGTGGGGACAAGCTACAATGAGCAGTTCTTC	.	.	TRBV7-9	TRBJ2-1
CASSFGGSSYNEQLF	TGCGCCAGCAGCTTTGGCGGGAGCTCCTACAATGAGCAGCTCTTC	.	TRBD2	TRBV5-1	TRBJ2-1
CAIGESQSRAHEQFF	TGTGCCATCGGTGAGTCCCAGTCCAGGGCCCATGAGCAGTTCTTC	.	.	TRBV10-3	TRBJ2-1
CASSTHRGRLEQYF	TGTGCCAGCAGCACACACAGGGGGCGACTCGAGCAGTACTTC	.	TRBD1	TRBV7-6	TRBJ2-7
CASTWAGGPYEQYF	TGTGCCAGCACCTGGGCGGGGGGACCCTACGAGCAGTACTTC	.	TRBD2	TRBV11-2	TRBJ2-7
CASSLSGNNYGYTF	TGTGCCAGCAGCTTGTCAGGGAACAACTATGGCTACACCTTC	many	.	TRBV7-2	TRBJ1-2
CASRVLGGSYNEQFF	TGCGCCAGCAGGGTTCTGGGAGGCTCCTACAATGAGCAGTTCTTC	few	.	TRBV10-2	TRBJ2-1
CASSFRTSGRSYNEQFF	TGTGCCAGCAGCTTTCGGACTAGCGGGAGGTCCTACAATGAGCAGTTCTTC	.	TRBD2	TRBV7-8	TRBJ2-1
CASSQASDMNTEAFF	TGCGCCAGCAGCCAAGCATCAGACATGAACACTGAAGCTTTCTTT	.	.	TRBV4-3	TRBJ1-1
CASSLVWRESETQYF	TGTGCCAGCAGCTTAGTCTGGCGGGAGTCAGAGACCCAGTACTTC	.	TRBD2	TRBV7-2	TRBJ2-5
CASMRVDAQYF	TGTGCCAGCATGAGGGTAGATGCGCAATATTTT	.	.	TRBV12-3/TRBV12-4	TRBJ2-3
CSVYGTANIQYF	TGCAGCGTATATGGCACCGCAAACATTCAGTACTTC	few	.	TRBV29-1	TRBJ2-4
CSARARGMGAFF	TGCAGTGCTAGGGCCAGGGGAATGGGAGCTTTCTTT	once	.	TRBV20-1	TRBJ1-1
CSARDERRDTQYF	TGCAGTGCTAGAGATGAAAGGCGCGATACGCAGTATTTT	few	.	TRBV20-1	TRBJ2-3
CATSRDPGGSSGANVLTF	TGTGCCACCAGCAGAGATCCCGGGGGCAGCTCTGGGGCCAACGTCCTGACTTTC	.	.	TRBV15	TRBJ2-6
CASSQEPGRRANEKLFF	TGCGCCAGCAGCCAAGAACCGGGGCGGCGCGCTAATGAAAAACTGTTTTTT	.	.	TRBV4-1	TRBJ1-4
CASGLMGETQYF	TGTGCCAGCGGACTCATGGGAGAGACCCAGTACTTC	.	.	TRBV7-3	TRBJ2-5
CSARDSSGGGIQYF	TGCAGTGCTAGAGATTCTAGCGGGGGTGGCATTCAGTACTTC	few	TRBD2	TRBV20-1	TRBJ2-4
CAISESVRGTTEAFF	TGTGCCATCAGTGAGTCGGTTAGGGGAACCACTGAAGCTTTCTTT	.	.	TRBV10-3	TRBJ1-1
CSARTSGGVSYNEQYF	TGCAGTGCTAGAACTTCCGGGGGAGTCTCCTACAATGAGCAGTACTTC	few	.	TRBV20-1	TRBJ2-7
CASRAVSNTGELFF	TGTGCCAGCAGGGCGGTATCGAACACCGGGGAGCTGTTTTTT	.	.	TRBV27	TRBJ2-2
CASSLRMGIGIEKLFF	TGTGCCAGCAGCCTTCGGATGGGGATTGGGATTGAAAAACTGTTTTTT	.	.	TRBV12-3/TRBV12-4	TRBJ1-4
CASSLGTGSNEQFF	TGTGCCAGCAGCTTGGGGACAGGGTCCAATGAGCAGTTCTTC	few	TRBD1	TRBV5-6	TRBJ2-1
CASSHRADTQYF	TGTGCCAGCAGCCATCGAGCGGATACGCAGTATTTT	.	.	TRBV4-2	TRBJ2-3
CASSQGNRVGDTQYF	TGTGCCAGCAGCCAAGGAAACAGGGTAGGCGATACGCAGTATTTT	.	.	TRBV4-2	TRBJ2-3
CASSLTGQHNEQFF	TGTGCCAGCAGTCTCACCGGACAGCACAATGAGCAGTTCTTC	few	.	TRBV12-3/TRBV12-4	TRBJ2-1
CSARGQGEETQYF	TGCAGTGCTAGGGGACAGGGTGAAGAGACCCAGTACTTC	.	TRBD1	TRBV20-1	TRBJ2-5
CASRTPADTEAFF	TGTGCCAGCAGAACGCCGGCAGACACTGAAGCTTTCTTT	once	.	TRBV6-5	TRBJ1-1
CSAPMTGWDEQFF	TGCAGTGCTCCAATGACAGGGTGGGATGAGCAGTTCTTC	.	TRBD1	TRBV20-1	TRBJ2-1
CASSPGTGVSYTF	TGTGCCAGCAGCCCCGGGACAGGGGTAAGCTACACCTTC	few	TRBD1	TRBV7-2	TRBJ1-2
CASSGTAGGDEQFF	TGTGCCAGCAGTGGGACAGCGGGGGGGGATGAGCAGTTCTTC	few	TRBD2	TRBV12-3/TRBV12-4	TRBJ2-1